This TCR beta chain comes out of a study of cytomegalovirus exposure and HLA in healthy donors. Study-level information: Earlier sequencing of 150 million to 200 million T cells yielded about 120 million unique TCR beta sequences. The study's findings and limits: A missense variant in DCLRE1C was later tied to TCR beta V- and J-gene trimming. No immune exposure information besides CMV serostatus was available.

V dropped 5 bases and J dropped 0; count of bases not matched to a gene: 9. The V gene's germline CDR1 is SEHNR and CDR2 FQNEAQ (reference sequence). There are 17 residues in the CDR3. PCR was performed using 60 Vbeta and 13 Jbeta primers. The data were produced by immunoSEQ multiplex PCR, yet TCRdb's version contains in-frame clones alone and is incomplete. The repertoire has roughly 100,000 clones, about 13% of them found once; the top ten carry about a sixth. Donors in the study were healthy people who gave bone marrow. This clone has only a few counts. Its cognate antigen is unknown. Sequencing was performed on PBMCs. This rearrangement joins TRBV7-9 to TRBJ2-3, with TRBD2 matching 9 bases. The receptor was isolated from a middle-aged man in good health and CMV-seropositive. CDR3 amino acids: CASSPDLAGSSTDTQYF. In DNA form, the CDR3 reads TGTGCCAGCAGCCCTGATCTAGCGGGATCTAGCACAGATACGCAGTATTTT.